This is a list of T cell receptor beta chains from one sample in a study of blood T cell repertoires in COVID-19. Some clones are missing from TCRdb's copy, which holds only in-frame ones; the method was immunoSEQ multiplex PCR. The sample records about 160,000 clones, about 85% being singletons. The specimen was peripheral blood. Receptors were obtained from a man aged 40-49 years with acute or convalescent COVID-19. CDR3s include the opening cysteine and the closing phenylalanine or tryptophan. The order of the fields is D gene, V gene, clone size, J gene, CDR3 DNA, CDR3 protein. D genes are given only for firm matches. Some rows mark clone size as missing; the rest say once, few, many or name a class of expanded clone.

TRBD2	TRBV6-5	.	TRBJ2-3	TGTGCCAGCGGGGGGGACCGCACAGATACGCAGTATTTT	CASGGDRTDTQYF
.	TRBV20-1	.	TRBJ2-5	TGCAGTGCTAGTTTTGAGGGGGTCGGGACCCAGTACTTC	CSASFEGVGTQYF
TRBD2	TRBV4-2	.	TRBJ2-1	TGTGCCAGCAGCCAAGGAGCGGGGGGCTACAATGAGCAGTTCTTC	CASSQGAGGYNEQFF
TRBD1	TRBV6-5	once	TRBJ1-2	TGTGCCAGCAGTTCCGGGACAGGGGCCGCGGAGACCTTC	CASSSGTGAAETF
TRBD1	TRBV28	once	TRBJ2-5	TGTGCCAGCAGTCCCCGACAGGGTCACGGGGAGACCCAGTACTTC	CASSPRQGHGETQYF
.	TRBV5-1	.	TRBJ2-7	TGCGCCAGCAGCTTGCCCACAGCCTACGAGCAGTACTTC	CASSLPTAYEQYF
.	TRBV5-1	.	TRBJ1-6	TGCGCCAGCAGCTTGGTCTCCAGGAGGGCTTCACCCCTCCACTTT	CASSLVSRRASPLHF
.	TRBV11-1	.	TRBJ2-5	TGTGCCAGCAGCGCCCGGACCGATTCTGGGGAGGAGACCCAGTACTTC	CASSARTDSGEETQYF
.	TRBV5-1	.	TRBJ1-1	TGCGCCAGCAGCTTGGGAGAGGTCGTGGGGGCTTACACTGAAGCTTTCTTT	CASSLGEVVGAYTEAFF
TRBD1	TRBV30	.	TRBJ1-4	TGTGCCTGGACTCCGGGACAGGGGCACTGGGAAAAACTGTTTTTT	CAWTPGQGHWEKLFF
TRBD1	TRBV11-1	.	TRBJ2-5	TGTGCCAGCAGCTTATCCCGGACAGGGGGCAGGGAGACCCAGTACTTC	CASSLSRTGGRETQYF
.	TRBV19	.	TRBJ1-1	TGTGCCAGTAGTATAGAGGGGGGACTCCCGAACACTGAAGCTTTCTTT	CASSIEGGLPNTEAFF
TRBD1	TRBV30	.	TRBJ1-3	TGTGCCTGGAGTACAGGGGGCAGTGGAAACACCATATATTTT	CAWSTGGSGNTIYF
TRBD1	TRBV18	.	TRBJ1-2	TGTGCCAGCTCACCTTCGACAGGGGGCAGTAATGGCTACACCTTC	CASSPSTGGSNGYTF
TRBD1	TRBV6-5	once	TRBJ1-1	TGTGCCAGCCGTAGGGGGCCGGAGAGGAACACTGAAGCTTTCTTT	CASRRGPERNTEAFF
TRBD1	TRBV7-6	.	TRBJ2-3	TGTGCCAGCAGCTTAGGAGTAACGGGACAGGACCTCACAGATACGCAGTATTTT	CASSLGVTGQDLTDTQYF
.	TRBV21-1	.	TRBJ2-7	TGTGCCAGCAGCCCCCGAGGTTGGTCTTCCTACGAGCAGTACTTC	CASSPRGWSSYEQYF
.	TRBV6-2/TRBV6-3	.	TRBJ1-1	TGTGCCAGCAGTGGGTCTCCGGGGGAAGGAGGAAACACTGAAGCTTTCTTT	CASSGSPGEGGNTEAFF
TRBD1	TRBV18	.	TRBJ1-1	TGTGCCAGCTCACCACCAGGGGGCGCAAACACTGAAGCTTTCTTT	CASSPPGGANTEAFF